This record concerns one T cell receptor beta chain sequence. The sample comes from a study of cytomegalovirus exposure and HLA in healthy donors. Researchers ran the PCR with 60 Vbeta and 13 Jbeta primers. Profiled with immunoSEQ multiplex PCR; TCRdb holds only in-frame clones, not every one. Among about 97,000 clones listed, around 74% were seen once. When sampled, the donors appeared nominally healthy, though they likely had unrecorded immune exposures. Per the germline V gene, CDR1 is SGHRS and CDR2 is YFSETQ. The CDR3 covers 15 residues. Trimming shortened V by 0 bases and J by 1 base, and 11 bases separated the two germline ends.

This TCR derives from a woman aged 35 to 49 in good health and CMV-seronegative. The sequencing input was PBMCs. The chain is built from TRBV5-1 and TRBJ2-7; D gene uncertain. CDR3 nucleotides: TGCGCCAGCAGCTTGGCAGGCGAGTATTCCTACGAGCAGTACTTC. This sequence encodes CASSLAGEYSYEQYF. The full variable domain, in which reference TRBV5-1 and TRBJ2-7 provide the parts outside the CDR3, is KAGVTQTPRYLIKTRGQQVTLSCSPISGHRSVSWYQQTPGQGLQFLFEYFSETQRNKGNFPGRFSGRQFSNSRSEMNVSTLELGDSALYLCASSLAGEYSYEQYFGPGTRLTVT.